This is a list of T cell receptor beta chains from one sample in a study of T-cell memory formation after mild COVID-19. MiXCR was run by TCRdb on the 5' RACE reads, yielding one entry per CDR3 protein. The sample includes over 300,000 distinct CDR3 sequences, roughly 19% seen only once; the top ten take roughly a fifth. Sample: PBMCs or a T cell subset sorted from them (not recorded which). Receptors were obtained from a man younger than 30 who had mild COVID-19 (a few samples of this study predate the infection). Cell type and time point are not known. The CDR3 runs from the conserved cysteine through the conserved F or W. The D gene is left open where the match is weak. Some rows mark clone size as missing; the rest say once, few, many or name a class of expanded clone.

CDR3nt: TGTGCCAGCAGTCTCCAAAGGTCCAGTGACGCTTTCTTT
CDR3aa: CASSLQRSSDAFF
j_gene: TRBJ1-1
v_gene: TRBV14
d_gene: -
abundance: -

CDR3nt: TGTGCCAGCAGCGTAGATGGCGGGGTGAACAATGAGCAGTTCTTC
CDR3aa: CASSVDGGVNNEQFF
j_gene: TRBJ2-1
v_gene: TRBV9
d_gene: -
abundance: -

CDR3nt: TGCGCCAGCAGCCAACCAGGGAGAAGAGGAGCGGGGGGTTCAGATACGCAGTATTTT
CDR3aa: CASSQPGRRGAGGSDTQYF
j_gene: TRBJ2-3
v_gene: TRBV4-1
d_gene: TRBD2
abundance: many

CDR3nt: TGTGCCAGCAGCTTAATCCGTCCTGGAAACACCATATATTTT
CDR3aa: CASSLIRPGNTIYF
j_gene: TRBJ1-3
v_gene: TRBV7-2
d_gene: -
abundance: few

CDR3nt: TGTGCCAGCAGCCACAGGGGACCTTTAGATGAGCAGTTCTTC
CDR3aa: CASSHRGPLDEQFF
j_gene: TRBJ2-1
v_gene: TRBV6-2/TRBV6-3
d_gene: TRBD1
abundance: -

CDR3nt: TGTGCCAGCAGTTACAACTGGGGATCCTATGGCTACACCTTC
CDR3aa: CASSYNWGSYGYTF
j_gene: TRBJ1-2
v_gene: TRBV6-2/TRBV6-3
d_gene: -
abundance: -

CDR3nt: TGTGCCAGCAGCCAAGGAACAGGGGCGGCCACTGAAGCTTTCTTT
CDR3aa: CASSQGTGAATEAFF
j_gene: TRBJ1-1
v_gene: TRBV3-1
d_gene: TRBD1
abundance: few

CDR3nt: TGTGCCAGCAGCTCCATGCAAGTGGAGACCCAGTACTTC
CDR3aa: CASSSMQVETQYF
j_gene: TRBJ2-5
v_gene: TRBV7-3
d_gene: -
abundance: -

CDR3nt: TGCGCCAGCAGCCAACGGGACCGATTTTACCTTGGGGAGACCCAGTACTTC
CDR3aa: CASSQRDRFYLGETQYF
j_gene: TRBJ2-5
v_gene: TRBV4-1
d_gene: -
abundance: -

CDR3nt: TGCGCCAGCAGCTTGGCCGGGGAGCCCTACGAGCAGTACTTC
CDR3aa: CASSLAGEPYEQYF
j_gene: TRBJ2-7
v_gene: TRBV5-1
d_gene: -
abundance: -

CDR3nt: TGTGCCAGCAGCCTGACCCGGACTAGCGGGGTCTACGAGCAGTACTTC
CDR3aa: CASSLTRTSGVYEQYF
j_gene: TRBJ2-7
v_gene: TRBV5-5
d_gene: TRBD2
abundance: many

CDR3nt: TGCGCCAGCAGCACCGGGACAGCTGTTGACTATGGCTACACCTTC
CDR3aa: CASSTGTAVDYGYTF
j_gene: TRBJ1-2
v_gene: TRBV5-1
d_gene: TRBD1
abundance: -

CDR3nt: TGTGCCAGCAGCTTAGGCCCGCTTCAGGGACCCTACGAGCAGTACTTC
CDR3aa: CASSLGPLQGPYEQYF
j_gene: TRBJ2-7
v_gene: TRBV13
d_gene: -
abundance: -